These 3 T cell receptor beta chains came from one sample sequenced in a study of T cell repertoires in cytomegalovirus infection. These TCRs are of unknown antigen specificity. TCRdb re-called the reads with MiXCR, one entry per CDR3 protein. The sample includes around 81,000 distinct CDR3 sequences, roughly 39% seen only once; the top ten take approximately 93%. Source: CD8+ T cells from cultured PBMCs, taken from culture after CMV antigen stimulation. Source of these receptors: a human donor in good health (CMV status not recorded). Some clones in this sample may be carry-over from other donors' samples.

This rearrangement joins TRBV28 to TRBJ2-7; no clear D gene. The V end lost 6 bases, the J end lost 0 bases, and 9 bases lay between the germline ends. The CDR3 covers 13 residues. Germline values: CDR1 MDHEN, CDR2 SYDVKM. CDR3 nucleotides: TGTGCCAGCAGGGCGGACGGCTCCTACGAGCAGTACTTC. Its translation: CASRADGSYEQYF.

V and J are TRBV7-8 and TRBJ2-7; tentatively, D is TRBD2 (6 bases). The V gene's germline CDR1 is SGHVS and CDR2 FQNEAQ. The CDR3 sequence is 16 residues long. The V gene lost 1 base and the J gene lost 6 bases, with 19 bases spanning the gap. CDR3 residues: CASSLVLGLQKGEQYF. For the CDR3, the DNA is TGTGCCAGCAGCTTAGTACTCGGACTACAGAAGGGCGAGCAGTACTTC.

V usage is TRBV10-3 and J usage is TRBJ1-4; no reliable D call. Germline assignment: CDR1 ENHRY and CDR2 SYGVKD. V shed 10 bases and J shed 8 bases, with 23 bases lying between them. This CDR3 region has 15 residues. In DNA form, the CDR3 reads TGTGCCAGGACCCCCAAAGGGTCACGAGAAGAAAAACTGTTTTTT. The encoded protein is CARTPKGSREEKLFF.